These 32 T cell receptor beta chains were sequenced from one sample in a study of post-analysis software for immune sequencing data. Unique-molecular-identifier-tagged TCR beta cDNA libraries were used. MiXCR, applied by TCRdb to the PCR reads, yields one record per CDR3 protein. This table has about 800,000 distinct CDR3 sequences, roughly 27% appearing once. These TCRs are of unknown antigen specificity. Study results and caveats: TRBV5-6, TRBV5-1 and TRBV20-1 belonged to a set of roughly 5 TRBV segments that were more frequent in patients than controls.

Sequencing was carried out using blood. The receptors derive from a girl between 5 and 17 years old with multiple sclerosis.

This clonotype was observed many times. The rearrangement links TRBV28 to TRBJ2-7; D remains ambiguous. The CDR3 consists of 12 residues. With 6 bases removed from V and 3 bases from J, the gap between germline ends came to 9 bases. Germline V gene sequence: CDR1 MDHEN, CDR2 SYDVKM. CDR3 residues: CASSLRDYEQYF. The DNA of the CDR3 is TGTGCCAGCAGCTTAAGGGACTACGAGCAGTACTTC. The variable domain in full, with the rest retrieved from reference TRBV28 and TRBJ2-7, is DVKVTQSSRYLVKRTGEKVFLECVQDMDHENMFWYRQDPGLGLRLIYFSYDVKMKEKGDIPEGYSVSREKKERFSLILESASTNQTSMYLCASSLRDYEQYFGPGTRLTVT.

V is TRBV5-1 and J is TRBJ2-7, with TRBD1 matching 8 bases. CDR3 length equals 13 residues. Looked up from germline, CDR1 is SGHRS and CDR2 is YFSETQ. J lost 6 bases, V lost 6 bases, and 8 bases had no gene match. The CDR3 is CASKQGEVGEQYF. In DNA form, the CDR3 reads TGCGCCAGCAAACAGGGGGAGGTTGGCGAGCAGTACTTC.

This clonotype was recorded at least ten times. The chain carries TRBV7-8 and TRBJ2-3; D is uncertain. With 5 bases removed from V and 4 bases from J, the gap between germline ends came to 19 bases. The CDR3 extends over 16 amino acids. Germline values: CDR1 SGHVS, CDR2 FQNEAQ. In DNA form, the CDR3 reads TGTGCCAGCAGCGCCACCATGTCCCGGCTCCCAGATACGCAGTATTTT. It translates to CASSATMSRLPDTQYF.

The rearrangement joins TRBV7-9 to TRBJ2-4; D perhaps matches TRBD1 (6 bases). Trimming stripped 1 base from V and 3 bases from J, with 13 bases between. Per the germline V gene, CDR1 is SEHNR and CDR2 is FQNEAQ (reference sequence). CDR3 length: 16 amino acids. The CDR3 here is CASSLVQGIVKNIQYF. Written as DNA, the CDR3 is TGTGCCAGCAGCTTAGTACAGGGCATTGTCAAAAACATTCAGTACTTC. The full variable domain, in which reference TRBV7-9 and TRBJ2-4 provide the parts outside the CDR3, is DTGVSQNPRHKITKRGQNVTFRCDPISEHNRLYWYRQTLGQGPEFLTYFQNEAQLEKSRLLSDRFSAERPKGSFSTLEIQRTEQGDSAMYLCASSLVQGIVKNIQYFGAGTRLSVL.

The CDR3 region has the DNA TGTGCCAGCAGCGTAGGATTAGCGGTCGAGCACAATGAGCAGTTCTTC. As protein: CASSVGLAVEHNEQFF. The rearrangement uses TRBV9 and TRBJ2-1, with a possible D match to TRBD2 (6 bases). The V end was cut by 0 bases, the J end by 5 bases, with 15 bases between. The CDR3 has 16 residues. Germline V gives CDR1 SGDLS, CDR2 YYNGEE.

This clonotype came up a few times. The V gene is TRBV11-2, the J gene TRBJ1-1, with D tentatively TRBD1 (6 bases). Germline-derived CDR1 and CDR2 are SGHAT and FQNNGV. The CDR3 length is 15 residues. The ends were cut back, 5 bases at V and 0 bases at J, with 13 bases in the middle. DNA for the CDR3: TGTGCCAGCAGCCACCCACAGGGCCTGAACACTGAAGCTTTCTTT. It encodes CASSHPQGLNTEAFF.

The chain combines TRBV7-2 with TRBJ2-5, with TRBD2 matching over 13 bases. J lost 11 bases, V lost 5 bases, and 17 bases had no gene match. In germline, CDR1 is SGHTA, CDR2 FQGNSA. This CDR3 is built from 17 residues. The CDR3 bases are TGTGCCAGCAGCGTCCCGGGACTAGCGGGAATCCACAATGAGCAGTACTTC. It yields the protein CASSVPGLAGIHNEQYF.

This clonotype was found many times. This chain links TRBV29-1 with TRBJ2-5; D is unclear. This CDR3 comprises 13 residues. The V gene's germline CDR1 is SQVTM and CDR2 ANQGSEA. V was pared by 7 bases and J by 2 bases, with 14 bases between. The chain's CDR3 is CSARGFVQETQYF. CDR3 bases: TGCAGCGCCCGCGGCTTCGTACAAGAGACCCAGTACTTC.

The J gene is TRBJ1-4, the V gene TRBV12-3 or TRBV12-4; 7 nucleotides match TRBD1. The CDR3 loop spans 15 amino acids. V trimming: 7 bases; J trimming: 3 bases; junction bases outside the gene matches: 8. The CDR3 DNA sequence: TGTGCCAGCACCTCGACAGGGCAGGCTAATGAAAAACTGTTTTTT. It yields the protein CASTSTGQANEKLFF.

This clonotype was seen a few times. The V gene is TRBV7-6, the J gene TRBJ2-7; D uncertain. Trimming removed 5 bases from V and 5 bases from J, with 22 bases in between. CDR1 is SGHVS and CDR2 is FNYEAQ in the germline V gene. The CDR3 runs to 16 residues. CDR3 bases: TGTGCCAGCAGCCCAGCTCCCTACAGTGTGTTCCACGAGCAGTACTTC. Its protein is CASSPAPYSVFHEQYF.

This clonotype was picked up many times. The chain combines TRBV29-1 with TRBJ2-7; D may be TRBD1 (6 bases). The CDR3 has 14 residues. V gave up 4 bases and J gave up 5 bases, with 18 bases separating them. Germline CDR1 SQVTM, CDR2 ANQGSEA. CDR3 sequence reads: CSVAVTGTLDEQYF. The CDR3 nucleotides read TGCAGCGTTGCCGTTACCGGGACACTCGACGAGCAGTACTTC.

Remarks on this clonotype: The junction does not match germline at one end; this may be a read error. The CDR3 region has the DNA TGTGCCAGCAGCTCCCTCCTTCTGTCGAGCTCCCATAATTCACCCCTCCACTTT. This sequence encodes CASSSLLLSSSHNSPLHF. V usage is TRBV7-2 and J usage is TRBJ1-6; D remains ambiguous. The CDR3 sequence is 18 residues long. CDR1 SGHTA and CDR2 FQGNSA come from the germline V gene.

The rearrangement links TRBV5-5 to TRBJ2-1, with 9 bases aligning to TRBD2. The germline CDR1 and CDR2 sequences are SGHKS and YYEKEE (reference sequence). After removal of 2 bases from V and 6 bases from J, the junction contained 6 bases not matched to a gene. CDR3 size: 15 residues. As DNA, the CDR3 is TGTGCCAGCAGCTTTCATAGCGGGAGCGCCAATGAGCAGTTCTTC. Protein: CASSFHSGSANEQFF.

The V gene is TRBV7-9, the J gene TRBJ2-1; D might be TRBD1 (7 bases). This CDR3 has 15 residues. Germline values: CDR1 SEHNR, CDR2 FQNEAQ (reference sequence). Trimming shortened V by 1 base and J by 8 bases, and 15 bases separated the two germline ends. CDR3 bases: TGTGCCAGCAGCTTAGACGGCGGGACAGCCGATGAGCAGTTCTTC. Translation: CASSLDGGTADEQFF.

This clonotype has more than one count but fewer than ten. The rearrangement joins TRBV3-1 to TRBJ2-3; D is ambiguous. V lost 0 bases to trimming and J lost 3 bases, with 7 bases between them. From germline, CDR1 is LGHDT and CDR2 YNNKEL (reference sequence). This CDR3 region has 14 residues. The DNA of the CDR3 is TGTGCCAGCAGCCAAGATATCGCGACAGATACGCAGTATTTT. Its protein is CASSQDIATDTQYF.

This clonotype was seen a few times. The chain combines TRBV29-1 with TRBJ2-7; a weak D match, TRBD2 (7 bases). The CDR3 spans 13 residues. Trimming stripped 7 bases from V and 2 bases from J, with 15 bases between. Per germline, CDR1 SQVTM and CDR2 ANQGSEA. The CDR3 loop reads CSATGGLTYEQYF. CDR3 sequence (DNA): TGCAGCGCCACGGGGGGCCTTACCTACGAGCAGTACTTC.

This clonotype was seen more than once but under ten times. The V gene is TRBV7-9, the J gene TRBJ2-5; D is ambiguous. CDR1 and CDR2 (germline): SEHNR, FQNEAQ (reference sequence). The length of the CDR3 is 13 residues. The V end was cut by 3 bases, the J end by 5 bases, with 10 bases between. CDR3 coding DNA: TGTGCCAGCAGCTTCACCGCCGGGGAGACCCAGTACTTC. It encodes CASSFTAGETQYF.

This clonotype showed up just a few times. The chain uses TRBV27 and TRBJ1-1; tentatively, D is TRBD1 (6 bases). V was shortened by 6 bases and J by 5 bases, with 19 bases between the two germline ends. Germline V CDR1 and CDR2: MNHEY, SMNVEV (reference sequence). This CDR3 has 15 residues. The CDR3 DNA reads TGTGCCAGCAGCCCTAAAAGGGGGGATGAAACTGAAGCTTTCTTT. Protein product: CASSPKRGDETEAFF.

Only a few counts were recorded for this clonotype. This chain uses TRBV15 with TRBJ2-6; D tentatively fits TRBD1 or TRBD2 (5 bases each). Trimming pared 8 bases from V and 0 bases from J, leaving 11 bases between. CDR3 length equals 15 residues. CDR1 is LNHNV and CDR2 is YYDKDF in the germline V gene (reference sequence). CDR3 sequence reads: CATRDGPSGANVLTF. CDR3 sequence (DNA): TGTGCCACCCGGGACGGACCCTCTGGGGCCAACGTCCTGACTTTC.

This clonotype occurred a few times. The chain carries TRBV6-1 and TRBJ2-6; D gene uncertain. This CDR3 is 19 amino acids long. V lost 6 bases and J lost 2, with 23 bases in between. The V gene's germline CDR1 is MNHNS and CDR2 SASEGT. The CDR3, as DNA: TGTGCCAGCAGCCCCGTTTGGGCGGATTCTAGGGCTGGGGCCAACGTCCTGACTTTC. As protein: CASSPVWADSRAGANVLTF.

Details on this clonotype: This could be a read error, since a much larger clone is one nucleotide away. The CDR3: CASSQREGRRETQYF. In DNA form, the CDR3 reads TGCGCCAGCAGCCAACGCGAAGGCCGAAGGGAGACCCAGTACTTC. This rearrangement joins TRBV4-3 to TRBJ2-5, with D uncertain. This CDR3 contains 15 residues. Trimming took 2 bases from V and 5 from J, leaving 15 bases between them. Germline V CDR1 and CDR2: LGHNA, YSLEER.

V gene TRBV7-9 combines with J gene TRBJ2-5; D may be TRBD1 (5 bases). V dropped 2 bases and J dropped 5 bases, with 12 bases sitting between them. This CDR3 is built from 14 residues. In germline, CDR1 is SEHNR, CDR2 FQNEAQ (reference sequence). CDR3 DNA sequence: TGTGCCAGCAGCTTAATTCCAGGGATGGAGACCCAGTACTTC. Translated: CASSLIPGMETQYF.

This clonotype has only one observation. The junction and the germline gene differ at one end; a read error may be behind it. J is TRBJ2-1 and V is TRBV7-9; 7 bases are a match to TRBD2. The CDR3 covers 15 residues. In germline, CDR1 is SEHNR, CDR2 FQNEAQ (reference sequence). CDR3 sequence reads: CTSSSPKRGYNEQFF. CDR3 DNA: TGTACCAGCAGCTCCCCGAAGCGGGGATACAATGAGCAGTTCTTC.

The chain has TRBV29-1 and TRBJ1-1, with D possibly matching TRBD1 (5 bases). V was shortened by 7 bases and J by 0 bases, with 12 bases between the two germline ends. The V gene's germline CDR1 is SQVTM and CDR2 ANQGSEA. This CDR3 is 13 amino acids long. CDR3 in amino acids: CSAEQGLNTEAFF. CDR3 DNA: TGCAGCGCGGAGCAGGGCCTGAACACTGAAGCTTTCTTT.

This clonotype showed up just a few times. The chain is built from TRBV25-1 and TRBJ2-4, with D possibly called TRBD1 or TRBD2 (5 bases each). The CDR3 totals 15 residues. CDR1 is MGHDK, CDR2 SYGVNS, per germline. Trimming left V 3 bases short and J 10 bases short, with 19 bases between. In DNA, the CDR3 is TGTGCCAGCAGTGATTCCGGACGGGGCAAAGGGATTCAGTACTTC. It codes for CASSDSGRGKGIQYF.

CDR3 DNA: TGTGCCATCAGTGAGTCGGGACAGGGGTCTTACTCCTACGAGCAGTACTTC. Translating it yields CAISESGQGSYSYEQYF. This rearrangement joins TRBV10-3 to TRBJ2-7, with 10 bases lining up with TRBD1. This CDR3 is built from 17 residues. CDR1 is ENHRY, CDR2 SYGVKD, per germline. V trimming: 0 bases; J trimming: 0 bases; junction bases outside the gene matches: 5.

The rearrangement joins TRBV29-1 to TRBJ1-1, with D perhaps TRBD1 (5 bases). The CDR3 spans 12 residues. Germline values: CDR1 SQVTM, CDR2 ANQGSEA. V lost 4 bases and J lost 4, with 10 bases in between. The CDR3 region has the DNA TGCAGCGTTGCAGGGAGTGGCACTGAAGCTTTCTTT. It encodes CSVAGSGTEAFF.

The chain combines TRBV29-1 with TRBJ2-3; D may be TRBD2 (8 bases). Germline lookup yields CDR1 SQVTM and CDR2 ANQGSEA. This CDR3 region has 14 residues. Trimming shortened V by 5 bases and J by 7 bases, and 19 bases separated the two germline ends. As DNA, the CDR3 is TGCAGCGTTCGGTCGGGAGGGGGCCCAAATACGCAGTATTTT. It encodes CSVRSGGGPNTQYF.

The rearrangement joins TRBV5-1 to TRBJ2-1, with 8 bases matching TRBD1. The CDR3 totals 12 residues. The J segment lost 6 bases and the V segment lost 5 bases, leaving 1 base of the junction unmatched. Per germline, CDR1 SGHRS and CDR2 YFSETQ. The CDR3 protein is CASRGTGNEQFF. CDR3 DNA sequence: TGCGCCAGCAGAGGGACAGGCAATGAGCAGTTCTTC.

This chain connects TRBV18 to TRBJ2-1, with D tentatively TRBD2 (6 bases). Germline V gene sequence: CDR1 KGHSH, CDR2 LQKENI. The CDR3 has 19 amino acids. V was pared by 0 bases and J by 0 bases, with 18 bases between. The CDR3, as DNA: TGTGCCAGCTCACCACCGGGACTCCCCCATAAGCGCTCCTACAATGAGCAGTTCTTC. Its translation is CASSPPGLPHKRSYNEQFF.

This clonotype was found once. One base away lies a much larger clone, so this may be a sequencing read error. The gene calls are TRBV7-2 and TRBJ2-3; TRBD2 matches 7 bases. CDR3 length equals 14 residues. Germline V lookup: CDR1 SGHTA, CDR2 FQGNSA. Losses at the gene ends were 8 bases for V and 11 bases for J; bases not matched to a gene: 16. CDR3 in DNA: TGTGCCAGCCTCGTCGGGCGGGAGATTCTGGGGCAGTATTTT. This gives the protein CASLVGREILGQYF.

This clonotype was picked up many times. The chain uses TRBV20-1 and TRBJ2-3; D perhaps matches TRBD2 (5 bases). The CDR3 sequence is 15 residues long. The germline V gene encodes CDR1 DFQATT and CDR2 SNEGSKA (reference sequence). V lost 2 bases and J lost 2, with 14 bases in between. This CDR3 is CSARTGGPHTDTQYF. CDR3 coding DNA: TGCAGTGCTAGAACCGGAGGCCCCCACACAGATACGCAGTATTTT.